This TCR beta chain was sequenced for a study of blood T cell repertoires in COVID-19. The CDR3 is made up of 16 amino acids. Germline trimming cut 3 bases from V and 2 bases from J; bases unmatched to any gene: 5. The V gene's germline CDR1 is SGHDT and CDR2 YYEEEE. Original methodology: Estimates of nucleated cell counts were drawn from the amplification of reference gene primers. Only in-frame clones appear in the TCRdb table, and some are missing; sequencing was by immunoSEQ multiplex PCR. Clone size and the V and J calls come from that table; the DNA yielded D and trimming. Among under 110,000 clones listed, 85% were seen once. This clone was found once.

This chain uses TRBV5-6 with TRBJ1-3, with TRBD1 matching 10 bases. The source of this sequence is a woman in her 70s with active or convalescent COVID-19. Source material: peripheral blood. This chain's CDR3 is CASSWDRGLTGNTIYF. In nucleotides, the CDR3 is TGTGCCAGCAGCTGGGACAGGGGTTTGACTGGAAACACCATATATTTT.